This TCR beta chain appears in the sequencing data of a study of T cells in women clearing cervical HPV infection. Points on this clone: Read coverage stops 3 residues before the CDR3 terminus; the germline J gene supplies the remainder.

Germline CDR1 is SNHLY and CDR2 is FYNNEI. The CDR3 is 14 amino acids. Dot-blot hybridization genotyped cervical HPV amplified with MY09/MY11 PCR. TCRdb's table, derived via immunoSEQ multiplex PCR, lists solely in-frame clones and lacks some. This sample's table has around 30,000 clones. Sequences were obtained from blood buffy coat. The chain recombines TRBV2 with TRBJ2-2; D is ambiguous. The sequence was obtained from a woman between 18 and 75 years old with a cervical HPV16 infection that either progressed to CIN3+ or cleared (not recorded which). The sequenced part of the CDR3 DNA is TGTGCCAGCAGTGTAGGGCAGAATAATTCACCG. This encodes CASSVGQNNSP. The whole CDR3 sequence is CASSVGQNNSPLFF.